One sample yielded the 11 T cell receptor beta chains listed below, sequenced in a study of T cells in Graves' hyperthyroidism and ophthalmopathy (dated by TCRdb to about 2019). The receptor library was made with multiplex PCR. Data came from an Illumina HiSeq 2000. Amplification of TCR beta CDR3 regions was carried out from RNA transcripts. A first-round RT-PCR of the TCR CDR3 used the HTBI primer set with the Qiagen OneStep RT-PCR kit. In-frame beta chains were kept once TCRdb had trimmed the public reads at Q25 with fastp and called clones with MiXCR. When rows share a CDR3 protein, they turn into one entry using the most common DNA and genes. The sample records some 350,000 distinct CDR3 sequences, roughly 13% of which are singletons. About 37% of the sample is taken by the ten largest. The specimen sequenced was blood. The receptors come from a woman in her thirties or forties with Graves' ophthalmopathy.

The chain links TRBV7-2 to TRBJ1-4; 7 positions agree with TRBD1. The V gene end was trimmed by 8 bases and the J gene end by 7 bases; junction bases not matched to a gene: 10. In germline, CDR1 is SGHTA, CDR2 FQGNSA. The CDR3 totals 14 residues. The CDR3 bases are TGTGCCAGCGGCGTTACAGGGGTGTCTGAAAAACTGTTTTTT. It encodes CASGVTGVSEKLFF.

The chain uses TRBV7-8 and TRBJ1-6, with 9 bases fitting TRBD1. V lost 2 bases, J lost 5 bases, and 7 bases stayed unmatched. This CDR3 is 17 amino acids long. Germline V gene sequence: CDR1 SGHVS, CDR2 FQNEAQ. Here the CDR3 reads CASSLTRGTGNNSPLHF. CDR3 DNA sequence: TGTGCCAGCAGCTTAACCCGTGGGACAGGGAATAATTCACCCCTCCACTTT.

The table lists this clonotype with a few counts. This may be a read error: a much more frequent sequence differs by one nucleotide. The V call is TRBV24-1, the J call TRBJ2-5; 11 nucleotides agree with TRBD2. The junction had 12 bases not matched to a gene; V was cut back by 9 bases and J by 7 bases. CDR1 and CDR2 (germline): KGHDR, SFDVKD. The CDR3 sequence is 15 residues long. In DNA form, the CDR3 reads TGTGCCACCGCCTTAGCGGGGGGGCGAATGGGGACCCAGTACTTC. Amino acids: CATALAGGRMGTQYF.

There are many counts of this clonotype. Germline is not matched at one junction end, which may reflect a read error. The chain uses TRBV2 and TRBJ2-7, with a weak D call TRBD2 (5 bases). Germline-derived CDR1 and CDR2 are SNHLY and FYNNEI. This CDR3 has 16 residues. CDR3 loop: CASSEVGDGSTGEQYF. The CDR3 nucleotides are TGTGCCAGCAGCGAAGTCGGGGATGGTTCAACGGGGGAGCAGTACTTC.

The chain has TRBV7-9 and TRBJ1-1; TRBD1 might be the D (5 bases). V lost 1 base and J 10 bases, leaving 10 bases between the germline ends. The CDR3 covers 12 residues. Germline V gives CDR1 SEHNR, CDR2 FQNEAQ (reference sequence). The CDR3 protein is CASSLESRGAFF. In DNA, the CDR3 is TGTGCCAGCAGCTTAGAGTCGAGGGGAGCTTTCTTT.

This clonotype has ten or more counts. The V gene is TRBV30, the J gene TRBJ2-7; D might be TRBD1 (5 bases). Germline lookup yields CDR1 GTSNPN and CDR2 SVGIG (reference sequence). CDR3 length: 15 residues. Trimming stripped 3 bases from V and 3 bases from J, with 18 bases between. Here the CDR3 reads CAWRSIKGNSYEQYF. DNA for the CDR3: TGTGCCTGGAGGTCTATAAAGGGGAACAGCTACGAGCAGTACTTC.

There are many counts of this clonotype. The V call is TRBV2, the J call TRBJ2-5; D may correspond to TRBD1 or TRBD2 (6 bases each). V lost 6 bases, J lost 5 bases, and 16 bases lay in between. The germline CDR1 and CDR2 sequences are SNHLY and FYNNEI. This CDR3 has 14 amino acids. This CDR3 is CASRVLGGLETQYF. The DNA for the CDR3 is TGTGCCAGCAGGGTGCTGGGGGGCCTGGAGACCCAGTACTTC.

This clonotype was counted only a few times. In nucleotides, the CDR3 is TGCAGTGCTACATTAGGACAGGGGGCCGATGAGCAGTTCTTC. Translation gives CSATLGQGADEQFF. V usage is TRBV20-1 and J usage is TRBJ2-1, with 11 bases matching TRBD1. Losses at the gene ends were 4 bases for V and 8 bases for J; bases not matched to a gene: 7. The CDR3 has 14 amino acids. Per germline, CDR1 DFQATT and CDR2 SNEGSKA (reference sequence).

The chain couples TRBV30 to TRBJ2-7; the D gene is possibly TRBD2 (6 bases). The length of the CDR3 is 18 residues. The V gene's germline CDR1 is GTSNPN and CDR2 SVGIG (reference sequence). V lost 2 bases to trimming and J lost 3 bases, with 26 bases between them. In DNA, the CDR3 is TGTGCCTGGAGTCCCACTACCGGGACTCCCTTAACGGACTACGAGCAGTACTTC. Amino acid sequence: CAWSPTTGTPLTDYEQYF.

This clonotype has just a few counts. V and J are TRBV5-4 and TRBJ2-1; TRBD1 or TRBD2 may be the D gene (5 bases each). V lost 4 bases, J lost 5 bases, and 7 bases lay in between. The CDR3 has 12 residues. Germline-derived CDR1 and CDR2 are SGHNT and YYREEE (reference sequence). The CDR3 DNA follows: TGTGCCAGCAGCGGGACCGACAATGAGCAGTTCTTC. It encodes CASSGTDNEQFF.

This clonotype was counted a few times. The CDR3, as DNA: TGCGCCAGCAGCCAAAAGAAAACCGACTACTGGAGGGAGACCCAGTACTTC. It is translated as CASSQKKTDYWRETQYF. The chain combines TRBV4-1 with TRBJ2-5; D is perhaps TRBD2 (5 bases). CDR1 is MGHRA, CDR2 YSYEKL, per germline. V dropped 2 bases and J dropped 5 bases, with 21 bases sitting between them. CDR3 length: 17 residues.